This TCR beta chain came from a study of regulatory T cells in long-lasting Graves disease. Relying on iRepertoire HTBI primers and Arm-PCR of CDR3 regions, the team built TCR beta libraries. TCRdb fed the multiplex PCR reads into MiXCR, producing one record per CDR3 protein. The table has fewer than 550,000 distinct CDR3 sequences, approximately 16% seen once. This sample's time point: newly diagnosed GD, antithyroid drugs for less than 3 months. PBMCs provided the RNA from which the TCR library was made. A further study also used this sample, focusing on T cells in Graves' hyperthyroidism and ophthalmopathy. This second study says: Exclusions: uncontrolled infection, other autoimmune disease, pregnancy, lactation. HTBI primers were employed in a first-round RT-PCR of the TCR CDR3. Blood also showed most of the thyroid clonotypes that were expanded above 0.001.

The sample here was peripheral blood mononuclear cells (PBMCs), taken at new diagnosis, from a patient treated with antithyroid drugs. The clonotype was recovered from a woman aged 18 to 35 with Graves disease.

CDR3 sequence (DNA): TGTGCCAGCAGTTTAAGGGGCCTGGACATTCAGTACTTC. Translation gives CASSLRGLDIQYF. The chain recombines TRBV12-3 or TRBV12-4 with TRBJ2-4; the D gene is possibly TRBD1 (5 bases). Deletions cut 2 bases from V and 8 bases from J, with 10 bases between. The CDR3 totals 13 residues.